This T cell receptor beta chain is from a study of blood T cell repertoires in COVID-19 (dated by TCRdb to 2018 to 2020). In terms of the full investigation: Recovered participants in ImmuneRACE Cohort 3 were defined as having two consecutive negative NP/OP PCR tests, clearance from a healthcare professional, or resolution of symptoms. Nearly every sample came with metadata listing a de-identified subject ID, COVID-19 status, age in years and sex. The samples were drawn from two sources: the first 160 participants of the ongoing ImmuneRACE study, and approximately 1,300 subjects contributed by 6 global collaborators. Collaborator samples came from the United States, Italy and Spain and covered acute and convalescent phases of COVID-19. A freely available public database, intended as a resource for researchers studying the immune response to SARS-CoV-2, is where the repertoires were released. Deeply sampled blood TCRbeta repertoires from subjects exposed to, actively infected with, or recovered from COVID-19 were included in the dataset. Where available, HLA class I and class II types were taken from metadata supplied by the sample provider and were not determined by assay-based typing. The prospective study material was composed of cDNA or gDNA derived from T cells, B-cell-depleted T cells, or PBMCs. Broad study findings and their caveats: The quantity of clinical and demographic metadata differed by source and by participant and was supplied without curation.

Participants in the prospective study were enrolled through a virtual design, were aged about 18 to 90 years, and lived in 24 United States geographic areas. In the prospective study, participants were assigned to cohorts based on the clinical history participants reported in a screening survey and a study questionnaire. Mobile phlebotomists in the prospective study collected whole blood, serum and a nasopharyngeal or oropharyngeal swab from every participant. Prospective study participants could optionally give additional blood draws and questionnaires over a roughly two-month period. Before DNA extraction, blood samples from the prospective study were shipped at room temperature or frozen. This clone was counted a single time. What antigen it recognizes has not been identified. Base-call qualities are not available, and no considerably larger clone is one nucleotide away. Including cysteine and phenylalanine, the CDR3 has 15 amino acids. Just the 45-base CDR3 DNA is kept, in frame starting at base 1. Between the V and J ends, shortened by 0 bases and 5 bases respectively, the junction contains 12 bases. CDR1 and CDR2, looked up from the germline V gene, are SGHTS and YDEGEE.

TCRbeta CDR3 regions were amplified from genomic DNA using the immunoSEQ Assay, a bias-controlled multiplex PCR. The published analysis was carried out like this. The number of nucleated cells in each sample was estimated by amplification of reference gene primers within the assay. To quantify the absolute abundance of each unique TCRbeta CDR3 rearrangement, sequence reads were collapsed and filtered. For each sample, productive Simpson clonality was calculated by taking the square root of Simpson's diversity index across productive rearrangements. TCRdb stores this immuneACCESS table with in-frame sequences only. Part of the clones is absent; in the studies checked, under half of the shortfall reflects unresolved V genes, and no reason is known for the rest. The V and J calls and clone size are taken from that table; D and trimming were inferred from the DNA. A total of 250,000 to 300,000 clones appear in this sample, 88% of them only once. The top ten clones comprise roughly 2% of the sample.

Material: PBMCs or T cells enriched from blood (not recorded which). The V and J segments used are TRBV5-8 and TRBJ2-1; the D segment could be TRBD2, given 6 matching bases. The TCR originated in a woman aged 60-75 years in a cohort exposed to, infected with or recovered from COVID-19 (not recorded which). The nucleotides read TGTGCCAGCAGCTTGGGACTAGTACTCAACAATGAGCAGTTCTTC. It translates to CASSLGLVLNNEQFF.